This T cell receptor beta chain was captured in a study of blood T cell repertoires in COVID-19. Study context: PBMCs, B-cell-depleted T cells, or T cells provided the cDNA or gDNA that made up the material.

Here immunoSEQ multiplex PCR was the method, and the copy in TCRdb shows in-frame clones only, minus some. This table has about 100,000 clones, almost 90% appearing once. The sequenced sample was peripheral blood. The sequence was collected from a human donor in a cohort sampled during active COVID-19.

CDR3 sequence reads: CASSQASTCGSQYF. The CDR3 bases are TGTGCCAGCAGCCAGGCCTCGACATGTGGTTCCCAGTACTTC. V gene TRBV4-2 combines with J gene TRBJ2-5, with D hard to call. Germline CDR1 and CDR2: LGHNA and YNFKEQ. With 3 bases removed from V and 9 bases from J, the gap between germline ends came to 17 bases. The CDR3 runs to 14 residues.